This T cell receptor beta chain comes out of a study of blood T cell repertoires in COVID-19. Background on the study: Specimens from acute and convalescent COVID-19 originated in the United States, Italy and Spain. Sources were T cells, B-cell-depleted T cells, or PBMCs; the material itself was cDNA or gDNA.

This CDR3 spans 16 amino acids. Germline assignment: CDR1 LGHNT and CDR2 FRNRAP. V lost 5 bases, J lost 0 bases, and 7 bases stayed unmatched. Original analysis: Amplifying reference gene primers gave estimates of nucleated cell counts. Clones were read by immunoSEQ multiplex PCR, and TCRdb kept only the in-frame ones, dropping some. The V and J calls and the clone size are those of that table, but D and trimming were determined from the DNA. Of a few hundred thousand clones in the sample, 89% were seen once. This clonotype was sampled from a woman aged 40 to 55 who had recovered from COVID-19. This chain uses TRBV12-5 with TRBJ2-1, with 7 bases identical to TRBD1. Sequences were obtained from peripheral blood. The CDR3 here is CASGARDSSSYNEQFF. DNA of the CDR3: TGTGCTAGTGGTGCCCGGGACAGTAGCTCCTACAATGAGCAGTTCTTC.